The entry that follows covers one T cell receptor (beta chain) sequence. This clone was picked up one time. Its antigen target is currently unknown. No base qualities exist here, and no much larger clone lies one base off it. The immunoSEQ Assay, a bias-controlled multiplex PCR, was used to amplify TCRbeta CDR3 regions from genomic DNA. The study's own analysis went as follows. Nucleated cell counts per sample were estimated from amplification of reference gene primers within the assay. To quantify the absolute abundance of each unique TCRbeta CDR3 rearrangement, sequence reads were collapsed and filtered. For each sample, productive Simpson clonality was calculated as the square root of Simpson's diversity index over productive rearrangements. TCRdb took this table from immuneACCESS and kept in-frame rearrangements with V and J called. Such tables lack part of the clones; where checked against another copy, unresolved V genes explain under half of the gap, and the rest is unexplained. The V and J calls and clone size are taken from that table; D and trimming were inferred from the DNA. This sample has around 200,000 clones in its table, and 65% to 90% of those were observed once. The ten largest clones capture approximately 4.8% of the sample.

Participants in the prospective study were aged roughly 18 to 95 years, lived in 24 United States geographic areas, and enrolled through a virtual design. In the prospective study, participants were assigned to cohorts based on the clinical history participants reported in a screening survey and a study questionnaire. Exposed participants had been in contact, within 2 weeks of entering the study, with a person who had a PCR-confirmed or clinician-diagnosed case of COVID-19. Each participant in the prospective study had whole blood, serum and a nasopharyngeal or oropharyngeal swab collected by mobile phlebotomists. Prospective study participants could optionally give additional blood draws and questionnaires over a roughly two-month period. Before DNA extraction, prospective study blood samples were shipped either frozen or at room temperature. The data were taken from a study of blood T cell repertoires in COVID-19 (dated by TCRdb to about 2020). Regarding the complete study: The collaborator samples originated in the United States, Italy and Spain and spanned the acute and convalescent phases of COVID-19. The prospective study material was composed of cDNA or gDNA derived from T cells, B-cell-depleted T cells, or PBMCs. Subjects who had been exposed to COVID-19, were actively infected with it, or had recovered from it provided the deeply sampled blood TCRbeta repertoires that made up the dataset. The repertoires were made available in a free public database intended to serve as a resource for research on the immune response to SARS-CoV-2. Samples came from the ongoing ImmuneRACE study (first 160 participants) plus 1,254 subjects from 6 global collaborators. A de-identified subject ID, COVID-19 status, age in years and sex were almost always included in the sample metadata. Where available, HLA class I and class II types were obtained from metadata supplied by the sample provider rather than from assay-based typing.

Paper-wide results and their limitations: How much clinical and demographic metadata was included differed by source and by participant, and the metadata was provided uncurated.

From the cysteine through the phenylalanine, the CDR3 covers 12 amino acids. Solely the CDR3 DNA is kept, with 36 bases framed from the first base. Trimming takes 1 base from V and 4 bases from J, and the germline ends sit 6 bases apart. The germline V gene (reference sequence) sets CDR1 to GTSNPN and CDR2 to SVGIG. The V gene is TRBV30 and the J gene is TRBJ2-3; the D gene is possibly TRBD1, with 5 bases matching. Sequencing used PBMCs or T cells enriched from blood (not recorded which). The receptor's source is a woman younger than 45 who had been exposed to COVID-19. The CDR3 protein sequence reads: CAWSATADTQYF. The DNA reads TGTGCCTGGAGTGCGACAGCAGATACGCAGTATTTT.